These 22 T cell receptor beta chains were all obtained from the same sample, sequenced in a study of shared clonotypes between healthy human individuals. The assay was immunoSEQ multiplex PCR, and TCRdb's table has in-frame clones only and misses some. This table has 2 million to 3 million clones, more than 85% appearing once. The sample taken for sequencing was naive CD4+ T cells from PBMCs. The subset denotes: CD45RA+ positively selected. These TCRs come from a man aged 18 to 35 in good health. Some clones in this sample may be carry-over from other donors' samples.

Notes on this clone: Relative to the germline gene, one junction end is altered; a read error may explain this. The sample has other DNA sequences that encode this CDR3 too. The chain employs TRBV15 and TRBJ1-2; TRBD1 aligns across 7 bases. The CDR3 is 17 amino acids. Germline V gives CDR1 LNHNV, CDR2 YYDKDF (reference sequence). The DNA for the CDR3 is TGCGCCACCAGTCCCCTCGTCGGGTCAGGGGGTAACTATGGCTACACCTTC. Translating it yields CATSPLVGSGGNYGYTF.

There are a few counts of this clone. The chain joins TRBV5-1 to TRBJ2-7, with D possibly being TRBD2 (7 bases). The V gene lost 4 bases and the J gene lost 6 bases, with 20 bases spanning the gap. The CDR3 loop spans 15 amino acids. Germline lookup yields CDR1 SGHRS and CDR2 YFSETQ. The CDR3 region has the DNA TGCGCCAGCAGCCCTAGACAGGCGGCGGGGGCCGAGCAGTACTTC. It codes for CASSPRQAAGAEQYF. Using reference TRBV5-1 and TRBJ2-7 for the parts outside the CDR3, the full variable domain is KAGVTQTPRYLIKTRGQQVTLSCSPISGHRSVSWYQQTPGQGLQFLFEYFSETQRNKGNFPGRFSGRQFSNSRSEMNVSTLELGDSALYLCASSPRQAAGAEQYFGPGTRLTVT.

CDR3 coding DNA: TGTGCCAGCAGCGCTAGCGGGACCATCGGGTCCGCCTCCTACAATGAGCAGTTCTTC. Its protein is CASSASGTIGSASYNEQFF. The chain carries TRBV9 and TRBJ2-1, with TRBD2 identical over 9 bases. The CDR3 is 19 amino acids. The V and J ends lost 3 bases and 0 bases, in that order; junction bases with no gene match: 13. Germline values: CDR1 SGDLS, CDR2 YYNGEE.

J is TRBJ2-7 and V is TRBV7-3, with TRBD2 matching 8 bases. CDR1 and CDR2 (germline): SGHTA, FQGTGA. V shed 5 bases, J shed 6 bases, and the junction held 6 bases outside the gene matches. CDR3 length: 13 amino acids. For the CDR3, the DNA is TGTGCCAGCAGCGCAGGACTAGCCTCCGAGCAGTACTTC. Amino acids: CASSAGLASEQYF.

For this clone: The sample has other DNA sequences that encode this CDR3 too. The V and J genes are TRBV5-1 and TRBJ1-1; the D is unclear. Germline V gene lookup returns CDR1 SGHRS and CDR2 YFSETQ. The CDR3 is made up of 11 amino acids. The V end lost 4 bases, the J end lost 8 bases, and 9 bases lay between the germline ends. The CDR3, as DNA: TGCGCCAGCAGCCTCTCTGGAGAAGCTTTCTTT. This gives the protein CASSLSGEAFF.

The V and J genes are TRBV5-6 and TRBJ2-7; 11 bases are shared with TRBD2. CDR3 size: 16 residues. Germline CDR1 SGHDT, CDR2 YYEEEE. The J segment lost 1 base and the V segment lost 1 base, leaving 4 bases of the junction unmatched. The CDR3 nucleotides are TGTGCCAGCAGCTTGCGGACTAGCGGGCCTTCCTACGAGCAGTACTTC. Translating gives CASSLRTSGPSYEQYF.

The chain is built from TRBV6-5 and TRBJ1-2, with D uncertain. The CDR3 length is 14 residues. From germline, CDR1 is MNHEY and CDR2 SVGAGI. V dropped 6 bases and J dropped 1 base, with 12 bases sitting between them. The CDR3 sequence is CASSPGRSNYGYTF. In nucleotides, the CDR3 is TGTGCCAGCAGCCCGGGCCGAAGTAACTATGGCTACACCTTC.

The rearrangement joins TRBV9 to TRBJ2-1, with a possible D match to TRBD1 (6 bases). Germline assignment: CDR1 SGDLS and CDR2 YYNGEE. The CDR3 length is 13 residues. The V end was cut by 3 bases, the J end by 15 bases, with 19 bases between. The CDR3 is CASSALLDSPRFF. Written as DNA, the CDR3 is TGTGCCAGCAGCGCGCTCCTGGACAGTCCAAGGTTCTTC.

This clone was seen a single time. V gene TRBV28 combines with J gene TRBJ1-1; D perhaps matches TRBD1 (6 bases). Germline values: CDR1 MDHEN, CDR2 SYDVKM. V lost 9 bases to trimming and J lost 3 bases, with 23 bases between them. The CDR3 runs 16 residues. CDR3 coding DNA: TGTGCCAGTATAGAGAGAGGGGGGCGCGCGTACACTGAAGCTTTCTTT. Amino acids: CASIERGGRAYTEAFF.

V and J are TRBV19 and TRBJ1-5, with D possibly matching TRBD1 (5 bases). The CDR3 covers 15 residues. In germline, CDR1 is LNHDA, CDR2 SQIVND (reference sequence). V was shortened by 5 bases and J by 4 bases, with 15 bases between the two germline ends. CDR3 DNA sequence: TGTGCCAGTAGTCCCCTACAGGCCACAAATCAGCCCCAGCATTTT. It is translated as CASSPLQATNQPQHF.

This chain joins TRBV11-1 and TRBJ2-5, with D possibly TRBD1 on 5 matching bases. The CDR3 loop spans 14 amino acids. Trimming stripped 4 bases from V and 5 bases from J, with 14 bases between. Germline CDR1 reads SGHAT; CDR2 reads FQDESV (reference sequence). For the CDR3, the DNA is TGTGCCAGCAGCTCACAGGTCTCTCCCGAGACCCAGTACTTC. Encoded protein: CASSSQVSPETQYF.

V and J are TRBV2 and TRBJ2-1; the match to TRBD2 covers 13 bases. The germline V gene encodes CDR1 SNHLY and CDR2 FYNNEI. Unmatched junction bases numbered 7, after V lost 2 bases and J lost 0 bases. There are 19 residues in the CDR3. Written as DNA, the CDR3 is TGTGCCAGCAGTGAATTGGGTACTAGCGGGAGGGGCTCCTACAATGAGCAGTTCTTC. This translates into CASSELGTSGRGSYNEQFF.

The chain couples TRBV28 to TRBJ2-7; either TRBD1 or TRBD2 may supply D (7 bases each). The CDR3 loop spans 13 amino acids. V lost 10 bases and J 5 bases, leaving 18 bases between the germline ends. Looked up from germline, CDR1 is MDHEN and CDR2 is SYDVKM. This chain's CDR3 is CANSRGGVHEQYF. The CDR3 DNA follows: TGTGCCAACTCCAGGGGGGGTGTCCACGAGCAGTACTTC. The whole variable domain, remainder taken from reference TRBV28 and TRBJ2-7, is DVKVTQSSRYLVKRTGEKVFLECVQDMDHENMFWYRQDPGLGLRLIYFSYDVKMKEKGDIPEGYSVSREKKERFSLILESASTNQTSMYLCANSRGGVHEQYFGPGTRLTVT.

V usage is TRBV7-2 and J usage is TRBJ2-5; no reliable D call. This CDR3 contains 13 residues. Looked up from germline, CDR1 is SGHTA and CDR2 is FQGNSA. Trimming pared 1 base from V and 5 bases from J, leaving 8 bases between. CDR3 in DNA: TGTGCCAGCAGCTTAGGTTTTTGGGAGACCCAGTACTTC. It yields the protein CASSLGFWETQYF.

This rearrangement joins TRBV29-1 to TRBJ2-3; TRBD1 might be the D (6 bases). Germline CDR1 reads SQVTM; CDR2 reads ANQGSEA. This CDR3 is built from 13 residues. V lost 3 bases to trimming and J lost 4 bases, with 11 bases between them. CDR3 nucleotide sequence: TGCAGCGTTGACAGGGGTGGGGCAGATACGCAGTATTTT. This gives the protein CSVDRGGADTQYF.

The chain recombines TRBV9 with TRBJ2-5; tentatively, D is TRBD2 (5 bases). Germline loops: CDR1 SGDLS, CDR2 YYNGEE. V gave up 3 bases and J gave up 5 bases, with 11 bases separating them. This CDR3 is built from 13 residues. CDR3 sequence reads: CASSGAVRETQYF. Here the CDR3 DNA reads TGTGCCAGCAGCGGAGCGGTTCGGGAGACCCAGTACTTC.

CDR3 nucleotides: TGTGCCAGCAGCGTAGGAACTAGCGGGAGCAAAGGGATAGATACGCAGTATTTT. The encoded protein is CASSVGTSGSKGIDTQYF. The chain carries TRBV9 and TRBJ2-3, with 11 nucleotides matching TRBD2. The CDR3 is made up of 18 amino acids. Germline trimming cut 0 bases from V and 5 bases from J; bases unmatched to any gene: 11. CDR1 SGDLS and CDR2 YYNGEE come from the germline V gene.

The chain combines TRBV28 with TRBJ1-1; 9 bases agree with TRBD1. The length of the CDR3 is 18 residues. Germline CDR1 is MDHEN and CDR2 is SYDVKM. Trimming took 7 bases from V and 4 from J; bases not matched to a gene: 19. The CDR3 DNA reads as TGTGCCAGCATTACGACAGGGGGGAGGGGGTCGGATGGCACTGAAGCTTTCTTT. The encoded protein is CASITTGGRGSDGTEAFF.

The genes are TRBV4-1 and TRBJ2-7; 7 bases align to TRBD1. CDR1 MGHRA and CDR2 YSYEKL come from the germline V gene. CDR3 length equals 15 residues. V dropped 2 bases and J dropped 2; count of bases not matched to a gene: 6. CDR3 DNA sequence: TGCGCCAGCAGCCAACGTACGACAGGGACCTACGAGCAGTACTTC. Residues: CASSQRTTGTYEQYF.

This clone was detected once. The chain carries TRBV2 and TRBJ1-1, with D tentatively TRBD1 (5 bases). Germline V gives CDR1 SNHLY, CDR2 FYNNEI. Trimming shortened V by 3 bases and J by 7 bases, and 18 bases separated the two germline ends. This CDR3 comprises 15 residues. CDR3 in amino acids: CASSEQGQGSNEAFF. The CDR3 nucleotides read TGTGCCAGCAGTGAGCAGGGTCAGGGTTCGAATGAAGCTTTCTTT.

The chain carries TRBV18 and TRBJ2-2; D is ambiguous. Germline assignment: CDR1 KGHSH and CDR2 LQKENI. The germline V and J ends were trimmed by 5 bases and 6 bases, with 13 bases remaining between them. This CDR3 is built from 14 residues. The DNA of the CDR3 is TGTGCCAGCTCATCGGTTAACCTTTCCGGGGAGCTGTTTTTT. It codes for CASSSVNLSGELFF. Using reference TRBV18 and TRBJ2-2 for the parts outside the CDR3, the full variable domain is NAGVMQNPRHLVRRRGQEARLRCSPMKGHSHVYWYRQLPEEGLKFMVYLQKENIIDESGMPKERFSAEFPKEGPSILRIQQVVRGDSAAYFCASSSVNLSGELFFGEGSRLTVL.

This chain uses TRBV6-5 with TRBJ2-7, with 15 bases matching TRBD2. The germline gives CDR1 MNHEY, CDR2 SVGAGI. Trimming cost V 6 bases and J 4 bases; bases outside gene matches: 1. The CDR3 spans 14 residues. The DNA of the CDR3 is TGTGCCAGCAGGGGACTAGCGGGGGGATACGAGCAGTACTTC. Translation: CASRGLAGGYEQYF.